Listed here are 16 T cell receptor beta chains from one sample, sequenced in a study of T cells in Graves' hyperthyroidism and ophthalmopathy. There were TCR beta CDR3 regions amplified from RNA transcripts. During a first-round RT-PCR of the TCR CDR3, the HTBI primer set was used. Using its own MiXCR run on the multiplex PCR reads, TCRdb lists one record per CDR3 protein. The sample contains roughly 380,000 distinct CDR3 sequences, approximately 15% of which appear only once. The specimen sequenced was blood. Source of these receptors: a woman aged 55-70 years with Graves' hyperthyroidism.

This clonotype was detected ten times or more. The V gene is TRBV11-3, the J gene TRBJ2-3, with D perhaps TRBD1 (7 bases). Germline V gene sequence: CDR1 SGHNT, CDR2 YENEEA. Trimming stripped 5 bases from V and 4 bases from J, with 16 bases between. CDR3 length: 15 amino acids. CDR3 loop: CASSPGGSWADTQYF. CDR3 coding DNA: TGTGCCAGCAGCCCAGGGGGGAGTTGGGCAGATACGCAGTATTTT.

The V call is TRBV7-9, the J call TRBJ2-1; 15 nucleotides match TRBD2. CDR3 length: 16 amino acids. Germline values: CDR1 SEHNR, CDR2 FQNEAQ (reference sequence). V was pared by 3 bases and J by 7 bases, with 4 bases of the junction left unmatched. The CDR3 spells CASSFPGLAGGNEQFF. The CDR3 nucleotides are TGTGCCAGCAGCTTTCCCGGACTAGCGGGAGGGAATGAGCAGTTCTTC.

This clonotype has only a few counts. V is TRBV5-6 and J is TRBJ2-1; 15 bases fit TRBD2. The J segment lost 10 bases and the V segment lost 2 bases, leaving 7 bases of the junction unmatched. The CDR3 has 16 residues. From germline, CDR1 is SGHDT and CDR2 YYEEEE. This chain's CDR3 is CASSFGLAGGTREQFF. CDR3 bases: TGTGCCAGCAGCTTCGGACTAGCGGGAGGGACGAGGGAGCAGTTCTTC.

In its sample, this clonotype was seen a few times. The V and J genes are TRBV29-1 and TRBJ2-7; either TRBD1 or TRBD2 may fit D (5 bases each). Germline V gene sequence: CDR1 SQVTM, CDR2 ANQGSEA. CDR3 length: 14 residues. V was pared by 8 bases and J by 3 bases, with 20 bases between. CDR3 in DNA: TGCAGCTCTGAAACGGGACCCCCGGGCTACGAGCAGTACTTC. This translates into CSSETGPPGYEQYF.

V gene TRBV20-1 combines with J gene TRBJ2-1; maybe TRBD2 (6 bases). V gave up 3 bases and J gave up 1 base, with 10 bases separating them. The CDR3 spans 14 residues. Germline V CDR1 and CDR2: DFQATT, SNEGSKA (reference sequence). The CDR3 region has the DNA TGCAGTGCTAGTACCGGGAGTTCCTACAATGAGCAGTTCTTC. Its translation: CSASTGSSYNEQFF.

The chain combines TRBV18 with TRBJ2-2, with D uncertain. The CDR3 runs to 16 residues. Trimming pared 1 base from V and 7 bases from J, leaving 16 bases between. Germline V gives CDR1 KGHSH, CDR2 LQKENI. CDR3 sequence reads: CASSPREPPTSGELFF. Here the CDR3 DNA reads TGTGCCAGCTCACCACGCGAGCCACCCACCAGCGGGGAGCTGTTTTTT.

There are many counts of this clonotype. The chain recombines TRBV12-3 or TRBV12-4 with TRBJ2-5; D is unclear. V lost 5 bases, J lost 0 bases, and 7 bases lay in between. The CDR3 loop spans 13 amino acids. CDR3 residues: CASSLHNQETQYF. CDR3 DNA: TGTGCCAGCAGTCTACACAACCAAGAGACCCAGTACTTC.

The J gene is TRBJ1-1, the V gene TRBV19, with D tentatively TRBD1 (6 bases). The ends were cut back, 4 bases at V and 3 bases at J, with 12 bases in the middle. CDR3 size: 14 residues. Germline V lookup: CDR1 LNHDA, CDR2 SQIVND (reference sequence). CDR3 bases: TGTGCCAGTAGTACGAGGACAGCGCACACTGAAGCTTTCTTT. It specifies CASSTRTAHTEAFF.

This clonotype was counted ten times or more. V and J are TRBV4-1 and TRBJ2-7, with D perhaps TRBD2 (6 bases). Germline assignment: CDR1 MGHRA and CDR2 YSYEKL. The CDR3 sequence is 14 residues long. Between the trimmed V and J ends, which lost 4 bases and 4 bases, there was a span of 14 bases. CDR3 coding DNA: TGCGCCAGCAGCCCCCAACGGGGGACGTACGAGCAGTACTTC. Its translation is CASSPQRGTYEQYF.

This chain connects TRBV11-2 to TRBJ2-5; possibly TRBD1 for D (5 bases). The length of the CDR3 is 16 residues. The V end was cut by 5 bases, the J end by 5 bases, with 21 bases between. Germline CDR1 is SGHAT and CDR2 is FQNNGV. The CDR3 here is CASSLREGHFGETQYF. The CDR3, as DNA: TGTGCCAGCAGCCTCAGAGAAGGACACTTTGGGGAGACCCAGTACTTC.

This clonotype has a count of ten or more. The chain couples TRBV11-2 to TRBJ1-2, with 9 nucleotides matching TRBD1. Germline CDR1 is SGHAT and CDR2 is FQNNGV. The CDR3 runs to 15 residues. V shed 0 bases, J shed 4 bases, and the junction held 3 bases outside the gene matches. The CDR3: CASSLDGTGIYGYTF. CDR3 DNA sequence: TGTGCCAGCAGCTTAGATGGGACAGGGATCTATGGCTACACCTTC. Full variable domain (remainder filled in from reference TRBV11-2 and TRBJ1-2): EAGVAQSPRYKIIEKRQSVAFWCNPISGHATLYWYQQILGQGPKLLIQFQNNGVVDDSQLPKDRFSAERLKGVDSTLKIQPAKLEDSAVYLCASSLDGTGIYGYTFGSGTRLTVV.

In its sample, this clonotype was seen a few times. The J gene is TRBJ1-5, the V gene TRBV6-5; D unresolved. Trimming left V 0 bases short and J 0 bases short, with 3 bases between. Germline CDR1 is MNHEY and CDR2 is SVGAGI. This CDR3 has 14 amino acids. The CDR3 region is CASSYSYSNQPQHF. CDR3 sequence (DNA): TGTGCCAGCAGTTACTCCTATAGCAATCAGCCCCAGCATTTT.

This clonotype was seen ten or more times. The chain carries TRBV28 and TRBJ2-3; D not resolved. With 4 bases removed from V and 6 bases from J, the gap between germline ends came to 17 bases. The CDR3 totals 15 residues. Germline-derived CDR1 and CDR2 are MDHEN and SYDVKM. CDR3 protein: CASSSPGRMSDTQYF. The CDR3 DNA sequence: TGTGCCAGCAGTTCTCCGGGCCGAATGAGCGATACGCAGTATTTT.

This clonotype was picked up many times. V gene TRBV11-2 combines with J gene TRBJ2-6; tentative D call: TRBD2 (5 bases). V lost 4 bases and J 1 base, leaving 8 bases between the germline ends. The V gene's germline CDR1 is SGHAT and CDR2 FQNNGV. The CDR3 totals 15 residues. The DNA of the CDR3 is TGTGCCAGCAGCTCTCGCGGGTCTGGGGCCAACGTCCTGACTTTC. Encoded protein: CASSSRGSGANVLTF.

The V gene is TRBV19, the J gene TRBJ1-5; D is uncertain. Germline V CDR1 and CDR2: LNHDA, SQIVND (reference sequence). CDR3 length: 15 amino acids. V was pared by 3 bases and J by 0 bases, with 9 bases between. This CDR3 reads CASSIAHFSNQPQHF. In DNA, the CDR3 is TGTGCCAGTAGTATTGCCCATTTTAGCAATCAGCCCCAGCATTTT.

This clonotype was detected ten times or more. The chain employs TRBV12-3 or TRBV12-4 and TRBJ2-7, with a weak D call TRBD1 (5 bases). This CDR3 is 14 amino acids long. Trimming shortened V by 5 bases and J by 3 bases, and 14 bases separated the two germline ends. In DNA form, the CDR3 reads TGTGCCAGCAGTGACTCCCAGGGCTACTACGAGCAGTACTTC. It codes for CASSDSQGYYEQYF.